One sample yielded the 18 T cell receptor beta chains listed below, sequenced in a study of blood T cell repertoires in COVID-19. Sequencing used immunoSEQ multiplex PCR; TCRdb keeps in-frame clones, though not all of them. The sample gives fewer than 350,000 clones, about 86% of which show up once; over 9.5% is in the top ten. The sample was peripheral blood. Receptor source: a woman in her twenties or thirties with COVID-19, enrolled during active disease.

The V gene is TRBV6-5, the J gene TRBJ1-1, with 8 nucleotides matching TRBD1. V lost 7 bases, J lost 3 bases, and 7 bases stayed unmatched. The CDR3 extends over 14 amino acids. Looked up from germline, CDR1 is MNHEY and CDR2 is SVGAGI. This chain's CDR3 is CASNEQGVYTEAFF. CDR3 coding DNA: TGTGCCAGCAACGAACAGGGGGTCTACACTGAAGCTTTCTTT.

This clone was counted many times. The CDR3 DNA follows: TGTGCCAGCAGCTCCCTAACAGATACGCAGTATTTT. It is translated as CASSSLTDTQYF. The V gene is TRBV7-9, the J gene TRBJ2-3; D not certain. The CDR3 length is 12 residues. Germline V gene lookup returns CDR1 SEHNR and CDR2 FQNEAQ (reference sequence). Trimming removed 4 bases from V and 3 bases from J, with 5 bases in between. The full variable domain, its missing parts supplied by reference TRBV7-9 and TRBJ2-3, is DTGVSQNPRHKITKRGQNVTFRCDPISEHNRLYWYRQTLGQGPEFLTYFQNEAQLEKSRLLSDRFSAERPKGSFSTLEIQRTEQGDSAMYLCASSSLTDTQYFGPGTRLTVL.

The CDR3 nucleotides read TGTGCCTGGACCGCAGGGTTTTCCTCCTACGAGCAGTACTTC. It yields the protein CAWTAGFSSYEQYF. This chain connects TRBV30 to TRBJ2-7, with D perhaps TRBD1 (5 bases). V lost 4 bases, J lost 0 bases, and 13 bases lay in between. This CDR3 has 14 residues. CDR1 GTSNPN and CDR2 SVGIG come from the germline V gene (reference sequence).

This sequence joins TRBV29-1 and TRBJ2-3, with 9 positions matching TRBD1. The CDR3 totals 17 residues. The V and J ends lost 6 bases and 0 bases, in that order; junction bases with no gene match: 13. CDR1 is SQVTM and CDR2 is ANQGSEA in the germline V gene. The DNA of the CDR3 is TGCAGCGTAGCCGGGACAGGGATTCCAACTAGCACAGATACGCAGTATTTT. This gives the protein CSVAGTGIPTSTDTQYF.

The chain recombines TRBV6-2 or TRBV6-3 with TRBJ2-3; D is ambiguous. The CDR3 runs 16 residues. Trimming left V 2 bases short and J 0 bases short, with 12 bases between. CDR1 MNHEY and CDR2 SVGEGT come from the germline V gene. The CDR3 sequence: CASSYGPTDSTDTQYF. The CDR3 DNA follows: TGTGCCAGCAGTTACGGGCCAACCGATAGCACAGATACGCAGTATTTT.

The J gene is TRBJ1-6, the V gene TRBV19; no definite D call. V was pared by 2 bases and J by 4 bases, with 9 bases between. Germline V gene data show CDR1 as LNHDA and CDR2 as SQIVND (reference sequence). The CDR3 contains 15 residues. As DNA, the CDR3 is TGTGCCAGTAGTATAAGTCCGGGGTATAATTCACCCCTCCACTTT. Protein sequence: CASSISPGYNSPLHF. The full variable domain, completed using reference TRBV19 and TRBJ1-6, is DGGITQSPKYLFRKEGQNVTLSCEQNLNHDAMYWYRQDPGQGLRLIYYSQIVNDFQKGDIAEGYSVSREKKESFPLTVTSAQKNPTAFYLCASSISPGYNSPLHFGNGTRLTVT.

The chain has TRBV30 and TRBJ2-2; weak D call: TRBD2 (6 bases). The CDR3 length is 13 residues. Looked up from germline, CDR1 is GTSNPN and CDR2 is SVGIG (reference sequence). The CDR3 sequence: CARSGQALGELFF. CDR3 DNA sequence: TGTGCGAGGAGCGGGCAGGCCCTGGGGGAGCTGTTTTTT.

V is TRBV5-1 and J is TRBJ2-3; no definite D call. The CDR3 has 14 amino acids. The V end was cut by 0 bases, the J end by 3 bases, with 8 bases between. The germline gives CDR1 SGHRS, CDR2 YFSETQ. CDR3 bases: TGCGCCAGCAGCTTGGCCCAGGCGACAGATACGCAGTATTTT. It is translated as CASSLAQATDTQYF.

This chain uses TRBV11-2 with TRBJ2-1; TRBD1 might be the D (5 bases). The CDR3 totals 14 residues. Germline values: CDR1 SGHAT, CDR2 FQNNGV. Trimming shortened V by 1 base and J by 5 bases, and 9 bases separated the two germline ends. Written as DNA, the CDR3 is TGTGCCAGCAGCTTAGTCAGGGCCCACAATGAGCAGTTCTTC. This sequence encodes CASSLVRAHNEQFF. Full variable domain (rest looked up from reference TRBV11-2 and TRBJ2-1): EAGVAQSPRYKIIEKRQSVAFWCNPISGHATLYWYQQILGQGPKLLIQFQNNGVVDDSQLPKDRFSAERLKGVDSTLKIQPAKLEDSAVYLCASSLVRAHNEQFFGPGTRLTVL.

V and J are TRBV13 and TRBJ2-6; D possibly corresponds to TRBD2 (6 bases). The V gene's germline CDR1 is PRHDT and CDR2 FYEKMQ (reference sequence). The V and J ends lost 4 bases and 0 bases respectively, with 19 bases between them. This CDR3 spans 19 amino acids. The CDR3 DNA is TGTGCCAGCAGCTCCATATGGGGCGGGATCTTCTCTGGGGCCAACGTCCTGACTTTC. Its protein product is CASSSIWGGIFSGANVLTF.

This clone was detected a few times. The CDR3 DNA follows: TGTGCCAGCAGGGCCGGGGGGGTAGGAAACAATGAGCAGTTCTTC. This gives the protein CASRAGGVGNNEQFF. This chain connects TRBV6-4 to TRBJ2-1; 8 nucleotides align to TRBD2. The CDR3 covers 15 residues. Germline trimming cut 6 bases from V and 5 bases from J; bases unmatched to any gene: 9. Germline V lookup: CDR1 MRHNA, CDR2 SNTAGT.

This clone was counted between two and nine times. This rearrangement joins TRBV6-5 to TRBJ1-1; 8 bases line up with TRBD1. The CDR3 length is 13 residues. The germline V gene has CDR1 MNHEY and CDR2 SVGAGI. With V trimmed by 4 bases and J by 6 bases, 4 bases remained unmatched. CDR3 nucleotides: TGTGCCAGCAGTTCGTTACAGGGGGCTGAAGCTTTCTTT. Encoded protein: CASSSLQGAEAFF.

This chain uses TRBV5-4 with TRBJ2-7; 7 nucleotides match TRBD2. The V gene end was trimmed by 0 bases and the J gene end by 3 bases; junction bases not matched to a gene: 6. CDR1 and CDR2 from the germline V gene are SGHNT and YYREEE (reference sequence). The CDR3 loop spans 15 amino acids. This chain's CDR3 is CASSLAAGPIYEQYF. DNA of the CDR3: TGTGCCAGCAGCTTGGCAGCGGGGCCGATCTACGAGCAGTACTTC.

About this clone: Other DNA variants within this sample encode the same CDR3. The V and J genes are TRBV27 and TRBJ2-7, with 7 bases lining up with TRBD1. The CDR3 has 13 amino acids. Germline loops: CDR1 MNHEY, CDR2 SMNVEV (reference sequence). The J segment lost 2 bases and the V segment lost 3 bases, leaving 1 base of the junction unmatched. The CDR3 sequence is CASSLTGTYEQYF. The CDR3 DNA is TGTGCCAGCAGTTTGACAGGGACCTACGAGCAGTACTTC.

The chain carries TRBV12-5 and TRBJ1-1, with 9 bases fitting TRBD1. Germline values: CDR1 LGHNT, CDR2 FRNRAP. Unmatched junction bases numbered 13, after V lost 5 bases and J lost 0 bases. CDR3 size: 18 residues. CDR3 sequence (DNA): TGTGCTAGTGGTCCCGGGACAGGGCTTGGTAGGGTGAACACTGAAGCTTTCTTT. Its protein product is CASGPGTGLGRVNTEAFF.

This chain links TRBV11-2 with TRBJ2-2, with D perhaps TRBD2 (6 bases). Trimming stripped 0 bases from V and 8 bases from J, with 10 bases between. This CDR3 has 14 amino acids. Germline loops: CDR1 SGHAT, CDR2 FQNNGV. The CDR3 nucleotides read TGTGCCAGCAGCTTAGAGCGGGGACTTGGGGAGCTGTTTTTT. Translated, it gives CASSLERGLGELFF.

The chain recombines TRBV29-1 with TRBJ1-1, with a weak D call TRBD1 (5 bases). This CDR3 comprises 15 residues. The germline V gene has CDR1 SQVTM and CDR2 ANQGSEA. The ends were cut back, 7 bases at V and 0 bases at J, with 18 bases in the middle. The chain's CDR3 is CSAGGANNMNTEAFF. The CDR3 bases are TGCAGCGCTGGCGGGGCGAACAACATGAACACTGAAGCTTTCTTT.

This clone was detected only once. This rearrangement joins TRBV5-4 to TRBJ1-2, with D possibly TRBD1 on 6 matching bases. V was clipped by 2 bases and J by 0 bases, with 14 bases between them. Germline CDR1 reads SGHNT; CDR2 reads YYREEE (reference sequence). CDR3 length: 16 amino acids. This chain's CDR3 is CASSFPGTGSNYGYTF. The CDR3 DNA sequence: TGTGCCAGCAGCTTTCCAGGTACAGGGTCTAACTATGGCTACACCTTC.